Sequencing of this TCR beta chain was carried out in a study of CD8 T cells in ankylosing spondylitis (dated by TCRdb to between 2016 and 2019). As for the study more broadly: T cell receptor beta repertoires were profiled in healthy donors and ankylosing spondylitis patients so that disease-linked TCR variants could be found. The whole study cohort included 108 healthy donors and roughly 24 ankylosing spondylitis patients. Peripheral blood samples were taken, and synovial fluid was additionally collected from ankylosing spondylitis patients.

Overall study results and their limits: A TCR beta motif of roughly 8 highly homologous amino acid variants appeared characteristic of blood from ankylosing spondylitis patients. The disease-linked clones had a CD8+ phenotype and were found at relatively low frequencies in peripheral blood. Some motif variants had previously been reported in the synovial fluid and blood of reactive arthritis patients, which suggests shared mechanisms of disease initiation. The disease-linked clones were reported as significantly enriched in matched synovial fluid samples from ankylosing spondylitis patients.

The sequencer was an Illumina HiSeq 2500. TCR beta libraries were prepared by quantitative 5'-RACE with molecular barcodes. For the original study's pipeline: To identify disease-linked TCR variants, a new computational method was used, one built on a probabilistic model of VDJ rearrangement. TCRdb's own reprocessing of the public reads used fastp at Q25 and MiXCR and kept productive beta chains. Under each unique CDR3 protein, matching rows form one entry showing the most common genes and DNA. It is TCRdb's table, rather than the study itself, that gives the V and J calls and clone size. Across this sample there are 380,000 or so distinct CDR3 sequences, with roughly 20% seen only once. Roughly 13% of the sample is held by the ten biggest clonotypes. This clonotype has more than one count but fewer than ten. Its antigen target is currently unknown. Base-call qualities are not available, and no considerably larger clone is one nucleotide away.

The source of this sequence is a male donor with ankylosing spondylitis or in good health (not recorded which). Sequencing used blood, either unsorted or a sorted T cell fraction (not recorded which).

The nucleotides are TGTGCCAGCAGTCTCAGGACTGCGAACACTGAAGCTTTCTTT. Its product reads: CASSLRTANTEAFF. The rearrangement joined TRBV28 to TRBJ1-1; the D gene assignment is ambiguous. Spanning cysteine to phenylalanine, the CDR3 consists of 14 amino acids. Only the CDR3 DNA stays, 42 bases, in frame from base 1. The germline V gene sets CDR1 to MDHEN and CDR2 to SYDVKM. Cut back by 5 bases and 1 base, the V and J ends lie 11 bases apart.